These 20 T cell receptor beta chains came from one sample sequenced in a study of blood T cell repertoires in COVID-19. Data came from immunoSEQ multiplex PCR; TCRdb stores just in-frame clones and leaves some out. The sample has 45,000 to 60,000 clones, 65% to 85% seen once; the top ten hold approximately 8.9%. The sample consisted of peripheral blood. The receptor source for this set is a man aged 80 or over with COVID-19, enrolled during active disease.

The rearrangement links TRBV2 to TRBJ2-5; no clear D gene. Germline CDR1 reads SNHLY; CDR2 reads FYNNEI. V was pared by 6 bases and J by 5 bases, with 16 bases between. The CDR3 covers 14 residues. In nucleotides, the CDR3 is TGTGCCAGCAGCGTAAGGCCGGGTGGGGAGACCCAGTACTTC. It encodes CASSVRPGGETQYF.

The count of this clone is one. The rearrangement joins TRBV4-3 to TRBJ1-2, with a possible D match to TRBD1 (6 bases). The CDR3 has 18 residues. V was pared by 4 bases and J by 1 base, with 22 bases between. In germline, CDR1 is LGHNA, CDR2 YSLEER. The DNA for the CDR3 is TGCGCCAGCAGCCCCTACACGACAGGACGTAGGCTTAACTATGGCTACACCTTC. This encodes CASSPYTTGRRLNYGYTF.

The genes are TRBV5-1 and TRBJ1-3, with TRBD1 matching over 12 bases. The CDR3 totals 17 residues. V lost 4 bases to trimming and J lost 3 bases; unmatched junction nucleotides: 8. Germline-derived CDR1 and CDR2 are SGHRS and YFSETQ. The CDR3 nucleotides read TGCGCCAGCAGCCTTCGGGACAGGGGGCTTGGTGGAAACACCATATATTTT. Translation gives CASSLRDRGLGGNTIYF.

The chain joins TRBV20-1 to TRBJ2-1; D remains unclear. Germline CDR1 DFQATT, CDR2 SNEGSKA (reference sequence). V was clipped by 2 bases and J by 8 bases, with 7 bases between them. CDR3 length: 11 amino acids. This chain's CDR3 is CSARPRDEQFF. As DNA, the CDR3 is TGCAGTGCTAGACCTCGGGATGAGCAGTTCTTC.

The V call is TRBV6-5, the J call TRBJ2-3; a weak D match, TRBD2 (5 bases). This CDR3 contains 15 residues. In germline, CDR1 is MNHEY, CDR2 SVGAGI. Trimming cost V 0 bases and J 0 bases, with 7 bases left between them. This CDR3 reads CASSYSRTSTDTQYF. CDR3 DNA: TGTGCCAGCAGTTACTCTCGGACTAGCACAGATACGCAGTATTTT.

Here the CDR3 DNA reads TGCGCCAGCAGCTTGGCCCCGGGAGGTCTTAGCAATCAGCCCCAGCATTTT. Translation: CASSLAPGGLSNQPQHF. The V gene is TRBV5-1, the J gene TRBJ1-5; D gene unclear. Germline V gene lookup returns CDR1 SGHRS and CDR2 YFSETQ. The CDR3 spans 17 residues. With 0 bases removed from V and 0 bases from J, the gap between germline ends came to 13 bases.

The rearrangement links TRBV14 to TRBJ2-3; D gene unclear. Deletions cut 6 bases from V and 6 bases from J, with 13 bases between. The CDR3 runs to 13 residues. The germline gives CDR1 SGHDN, CDR2 FVKESK. The DNA for the CDR3 is TGTGCCAGCAGGCCGCTGCCTCGGGATACGCAGTATTTT. As protein: CASRPLPRDTQYF.

V is TRBV12-3 or TRBV12-4 and J is TRBJ1-2, with 8 nucleotides matching TRBD1. CDR3 length equals 13 residues. V lost 8 bases to trimming and J lost 8 bases; unmatched junction nucleotides: 10. The CDR3 sequence: CASRPTGEVGYTF. DNA for the CDR3: TGTGCCAGCCGCCCGACAGGGGAGGTCGGCTACACCTTC.

This sequence joins TRBV20-1 and TRBJ1-2; D is perhaps TRBD1 (6 bases). Germline V lookup: CDR1 DFQATT, CDR2 SNEGSKA (reference sequence). CDR3 length equals 11 residues. CDR3 loop: CRVQGNYGYTF. In DNA form, the CDR3 reads TGCAGGGTCCAGGGGAACTATGGCTACACCTTC.

The CDR3 DNA sequence: TGTGCCAGCAGCGTACGTTCACTAGCGGGGAACACCGGGGAGCTGTTTTTT. Amino acid sequence: CASSVRSLAGNTGELFF. This chain uses TRBV9 with TRBJ2-2; 9 bases map to TRBD2. This CDR3 spans 17 amino acids. The J segment lost 1 base and the V segment lost 1 base, leaving 5 bases of the junction unmatched. The germline V gene encodes CDR1 SGDLS and CDR2 YYNGEE.

J is TRBJ1-5 and V is TRBV19, with 10 bases fitting TRBD1. The V and J ends lost 4 bases and 0 bases, in that order; junction bases with no gene match: 6. In germline, CDR1 is LNHDA, CDR2 SQIVND (reference sequence). The CDR3 length is 17 residues. The CDR3, as DNA: TGTGCCAGTAGTAGGGGGACAGGGGCCAATAGCAATCAGCCCCAGCATTTT. This gives the protein CASSRGTGANSNQPQHF.

The genes are TRBV9 and TRBJ1-6, with TRBD1 matching 9 bases. This CDR3 region has 14 residues. V lost 4 bases and J lost 13; bases outside the gene matches: 9. Germline CDR1 reads SGDLS; CDR2 reads YYNGEE. The CDR3 is CASSPGQGPRPLHF. CDR3 bases: TGTGCCAGCAGCCCGGGACAGGGTCCCCGGCCCCTCCACTTT.

This chain connects TRBV5-1 to TRBJ2-3, with TRBD2 as a possible D gene (6 bases). The CDR3 sequence is 14 residues long. Germline CDR1 SGHRS, CDR2 YFSETQ. Trimming removed 2 bases from V and 2 bases from J, with 9 bases in between. The CDR3 loop is CASSFGTATDTQYF. CDR3 coding DNA: TGCGCCAGCAGCTTTGGGACTGCCACAGATACGCAGTATTTT.

The rearrangement joins TRBV9 to TRBJ1-6; maybe TRBD1 (5 bases). V dropped 0 bases and J dropped 7 bases, with 11 bases sitting between them. This CDR3 is 15 amino acids long. CDR1 and CDR2 (germline): SGDLS, YYNGEE. The CDR3 DNA sequence: TGTGCCAGCAGCGTAGGGGCGGGGGAAAATTCACCCCTCCACTTT. It translates to CASSVGAGENSPLHF.

This chain links TRBV5-6 with TRBJ1-5, with a tentative D call TRBD1 (5 bases). The CDR3 runs to 15 residues. The germline gives CDR1 SGHDT, CDR2 YYEEEE. The V gene lost 0 bases and the J gene lost 5 bases, with 12 bases spanning the gap. In DNA, the CDR3 is TGTGCCAGCAGCTTGGGGGGCAGGAACCATCAGCCCCAGCATTTT. Residues: CASSLGGRNHQPQHF.

The gene calls are TRBV5-1 and TRBJ1-1, with TRBD1 identical over 7 bases. The CDR3 has 12 residues. V dropped 8 bases and J dropped 3; count of bases not matched to a gene: 4. Germline CDR1 SGHRS, CDR2 YFSETQ. The CDR3 DNA follows: TGCGCCAGTACAGGGGAGCACACTGAAGCTTTCTTT. This codes for CASTGEHTEAFF.

V is TRBV2 and J is TRBJ1-2; 7 nucleotides line up with TRBD1. This CDR3 comprises 16 residues. The trim removed 4 bases at V and 3 bases at J, leaving 11 bases unmatched. CDR1 is SNHLY, CDR2 FYNNEI, per germline. The DNA for the CDR3 is TGTGCCAGCAGTGGGGCTGAATGGGACAGCCACTATGGCTACACCTTC. Protein product: CASSGAEWDSHYGYTF.

The chain combines TRBV2 with TRBJ1-1; 9 bases fit TRBD1. This CDR3 has 16 amino acids. CDR1 and CDR2 (germline): SNHLY, FYNNEI. Trimming took 0 bases from V and 4 from J; bases not matched to a gene: 6. CDR3 amino acids: CASSEARQGGSTEAFF. DNA of the CDR3: TGTGCCAGCAGTGAAGCGCGACAGGGGGGGAGCACTGAAGCTTTCTTT.

This clone appeared once. J is TRBJ2-2 and V is TRBV7-6; 10 positions agree with TRBD1. The CDR3 length is 15 residues. Trimming removed 5 bases from V and 5 bases from J; junction bases left unmatched: 5. CDR1 is SGHVS and CDR2 is FNYEAQ in the germline V gene. The CDR3 DNA sequence: TGTGCCAGCAGCGACAGGGGGCGCTGGACCGGGGAGCTGTTTTTT. Its translation: CASSDRGRWTGELFF.

This sequence joins TRBV18 and TRBJ1-6, with D possibly being TRBD1 (5 bases). V was trimmed by 4 bases and J by 9 bases, leaving 19 bases between them. Germline assignment: CDR1 KGHSH and CDR2 LQKENI. The CDR3 is 16 residues long. The CDR3 DNA reads as TGTGCCAGCTCACGGCCGGTGGGGCCCGAGGTTTCACCCCTCCACTTT. It translates to CASSRPVGPEVSPLHF. Full variable domain (outside the CDR3, taken from reference TRBV18 and TRBJ1-6): NAGVMQNPRHLVRRRGQEARLRCSPMKGHSHVYWYRQLPEEGLKFMVYLQKENIIDESGMPKERFSAEFPKEGPSILRIQQVVRGDSAAYFCASSRPVGPEVSPLHFGNGTRLTVT.